One TCR beta chain is described in this entry. Its specificity is not known. Assay: immunoSEQ multiplex PCR; the TCRdb copy retains only in-frame clones and omits some. The sample lists over 85,000 clones, about 85% seen once, with 3.2% in the top ten. The sample is drawn from a study of T cell responses to AZD1222 COVID-19 vaccine. Study observations and caveats: The donor group comprised mostly white British people and more females; the analysis possibly underestimated clonal diversity. Among AZD1222 vaccinees, only five to seven were seropositive at baseline.

The specimen comprised peripheral blood, sampled on day 0 of AZD1222 vaccination. The clonotype originates from an adult in good health.

CDR3 nucleotide sequence: TGTGCCAGCAGCTTGAGCTCACCCGCCAGGGGTGAAAAACTGTTTTTT. This codes for CASSLSSPARGEKLFF. V and J are TRBV5-8 and TRBJ1-4; possible D gene TRBD1, 6 bases. The germline V and J ends were trimmed by 1 base and 7 bases, with 17 bases remaining between them. This CDR3 is 16 amino acids long. CDR1 and CDR2 from the germline V gene are SGHTS and YDEGEE.